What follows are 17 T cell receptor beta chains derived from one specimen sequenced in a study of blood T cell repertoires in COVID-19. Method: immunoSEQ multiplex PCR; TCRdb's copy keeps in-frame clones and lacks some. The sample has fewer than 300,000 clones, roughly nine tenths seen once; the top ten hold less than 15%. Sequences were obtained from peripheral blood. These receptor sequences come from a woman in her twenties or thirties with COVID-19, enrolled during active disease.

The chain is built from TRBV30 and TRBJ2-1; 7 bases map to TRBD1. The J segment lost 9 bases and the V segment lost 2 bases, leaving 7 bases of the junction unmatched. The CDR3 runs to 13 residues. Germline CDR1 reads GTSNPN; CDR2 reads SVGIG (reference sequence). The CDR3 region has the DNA TGTGCCTGGAGTTCGGGTACAGGGGTTGAGCAGTTCTTC. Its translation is CAWSSGTGVEQFF.

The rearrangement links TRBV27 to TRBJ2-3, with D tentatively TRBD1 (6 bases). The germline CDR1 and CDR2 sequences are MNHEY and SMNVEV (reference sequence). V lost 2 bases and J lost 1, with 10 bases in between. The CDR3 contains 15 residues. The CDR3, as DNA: TGTGCCAGCAGTTTACACAGGGATGGCACAGATACGCAGTATTTT. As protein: CASSLHRDGTDTQYF.

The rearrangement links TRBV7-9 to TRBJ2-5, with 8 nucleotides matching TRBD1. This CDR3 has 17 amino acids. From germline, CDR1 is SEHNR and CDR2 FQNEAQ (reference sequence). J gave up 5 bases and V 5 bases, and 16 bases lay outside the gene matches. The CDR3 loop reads CASSPPSRTGRWETQYF. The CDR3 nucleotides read TGTGCCAGCAGCCCCCCCTCCCGGACAGGGAGGTGGGAGACCCAGTACTTC.

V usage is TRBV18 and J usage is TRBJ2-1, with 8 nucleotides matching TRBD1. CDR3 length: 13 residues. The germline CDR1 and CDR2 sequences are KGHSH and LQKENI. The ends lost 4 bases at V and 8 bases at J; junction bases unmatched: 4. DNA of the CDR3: TGTGCCAGCTCACAAAACAGGGGGGATGAGCAGTTCTTC. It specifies CASSQNRGDEQFF.

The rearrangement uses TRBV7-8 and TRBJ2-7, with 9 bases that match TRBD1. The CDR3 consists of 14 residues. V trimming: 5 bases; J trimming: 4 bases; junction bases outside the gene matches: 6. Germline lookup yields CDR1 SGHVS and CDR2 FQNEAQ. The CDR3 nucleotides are TGTGCCAGCAGCCCCATTGGGACAGGGTACGAGCAGTACTTC. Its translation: CASSPIGTGYEQYF.

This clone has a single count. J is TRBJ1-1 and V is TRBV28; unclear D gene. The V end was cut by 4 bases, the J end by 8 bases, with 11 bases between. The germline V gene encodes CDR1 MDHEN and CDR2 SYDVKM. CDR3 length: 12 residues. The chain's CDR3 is CASSWLGLEAFF. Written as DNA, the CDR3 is TGTGCCAGCAGTTGGTTGGGCTTAGAAGCTTTCTTT.

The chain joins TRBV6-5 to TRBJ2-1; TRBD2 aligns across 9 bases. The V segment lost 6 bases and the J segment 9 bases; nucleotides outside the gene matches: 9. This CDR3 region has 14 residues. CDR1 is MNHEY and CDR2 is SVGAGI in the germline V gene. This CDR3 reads CASSLSGGGFEQFF. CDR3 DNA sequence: TGTGCCAGCAGCCTTAGCGGGGGAGGGTTTGAGCAGTTCTTC.

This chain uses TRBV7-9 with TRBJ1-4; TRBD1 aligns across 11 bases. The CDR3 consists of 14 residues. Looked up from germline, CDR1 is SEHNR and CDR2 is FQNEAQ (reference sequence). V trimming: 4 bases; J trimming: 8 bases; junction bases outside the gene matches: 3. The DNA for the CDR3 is TGTGCCAGCAGCTCCCGGGACAGGGGGGAAAAACTGTTTTTT. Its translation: CASSSRDRGEKLFF.

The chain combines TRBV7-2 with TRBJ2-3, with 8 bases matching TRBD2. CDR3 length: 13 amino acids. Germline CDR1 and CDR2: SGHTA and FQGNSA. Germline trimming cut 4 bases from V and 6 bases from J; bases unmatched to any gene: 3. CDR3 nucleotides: TGTGCCAGCAGCTCCAGACTAGCGGATACGCAGTATTTT. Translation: CASSSRLADTQYF.

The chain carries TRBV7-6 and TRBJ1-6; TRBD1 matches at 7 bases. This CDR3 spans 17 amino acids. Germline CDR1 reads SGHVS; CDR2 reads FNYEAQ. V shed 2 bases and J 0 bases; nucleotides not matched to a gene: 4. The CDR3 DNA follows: TGTGCCAGCAGCTTATTTACAGGGGACTCCTATAATTCACCCCTCCACTTT. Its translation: CASSLFTGDSYNSPLHF. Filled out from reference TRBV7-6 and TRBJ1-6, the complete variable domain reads GAGVSQSPRYKVTKRGQDVALRCDPISGHVSLYWYRQALGQGPEFLTYFNYEAQQDKSGLPNDRFSAERPEGSISTLTIQRTEQRDSAMYRCASSLFTGDSYNSPLHFGNGTRLTVT.

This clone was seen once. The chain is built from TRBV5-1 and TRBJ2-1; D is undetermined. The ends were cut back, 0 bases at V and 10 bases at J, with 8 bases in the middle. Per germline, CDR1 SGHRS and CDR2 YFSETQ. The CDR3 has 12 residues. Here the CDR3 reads CASSLDSYEQFF. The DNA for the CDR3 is TGCGCCAGCAGCTTGGACAGCTACGAGCAGTTCTTC.

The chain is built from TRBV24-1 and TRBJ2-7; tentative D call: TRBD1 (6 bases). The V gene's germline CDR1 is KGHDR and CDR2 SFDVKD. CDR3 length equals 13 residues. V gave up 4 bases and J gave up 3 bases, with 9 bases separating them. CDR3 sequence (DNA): TGTGCCACCAGTGACCCAGGGGACTACGAGCAGTACTTC. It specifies CATSDPGDYEQYF.

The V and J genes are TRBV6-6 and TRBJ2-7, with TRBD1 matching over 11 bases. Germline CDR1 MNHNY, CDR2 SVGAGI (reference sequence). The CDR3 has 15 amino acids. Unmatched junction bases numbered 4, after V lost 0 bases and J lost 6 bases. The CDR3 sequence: CASSYSGQGGFEQYF. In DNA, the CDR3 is TGTGCCAGCAGTTACTCGGGACAGGGGGGATTCGAGCAGTACTTC.

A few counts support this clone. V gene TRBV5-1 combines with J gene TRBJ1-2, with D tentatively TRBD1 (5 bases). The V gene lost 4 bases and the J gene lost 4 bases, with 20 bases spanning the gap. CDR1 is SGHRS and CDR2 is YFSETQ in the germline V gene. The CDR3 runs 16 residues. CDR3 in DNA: TGCGCCAGCAGCCCCAAAATAAAAGGGGTTGTCTATGGCTACACCTTC. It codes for CASSPKIKGVVYGYTF.

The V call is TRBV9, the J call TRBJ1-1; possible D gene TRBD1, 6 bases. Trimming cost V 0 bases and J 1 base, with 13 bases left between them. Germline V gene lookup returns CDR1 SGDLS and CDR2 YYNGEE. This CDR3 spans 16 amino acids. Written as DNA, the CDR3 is TGTGCCAGCAGCGTAGCGCCACAGGGAGCGAACACTGAAGCTTTCTTT. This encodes CASSVAPQGANTEAFF.

The CDR3 coding sequence is TGCGCCAGCAGCTTGGTGAGGAGGGATACGCAGTATTTT. It specifies CASSLVRRDTQYF. The chain carries TRBV5-1 and TRBJ2-3; tentatively, D is TRBD2 (5 bases). This CDR3 is built from 13 residues. Per the germline V gene, CDR1 is SGHRS and CDR2 is YFSETQ. The V gene lost 0 bases and the J gene lost 6 bases, with 8 bases spanning the gap. The full variable domain, completed using reference TRBV5-1 and TRBJ2-3, is KAGVTQTPRYLIKTRGQQVTLSCSPISGHRSVSWYQQTPGQGLQFLFEYFSETQRNKGNFPGRFSGRQFSNSRSEMNVSTLELGDSALYLCASSLVRRDTQYFGPGTRLTVL.

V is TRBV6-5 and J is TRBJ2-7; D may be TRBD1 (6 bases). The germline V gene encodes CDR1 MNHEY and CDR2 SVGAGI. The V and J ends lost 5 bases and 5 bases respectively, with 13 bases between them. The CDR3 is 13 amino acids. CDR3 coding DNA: TGTGCCAGCAGTCCTGGACAGATCCACGAGCAGTACTTC. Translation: CASSPGQIHEQYF.